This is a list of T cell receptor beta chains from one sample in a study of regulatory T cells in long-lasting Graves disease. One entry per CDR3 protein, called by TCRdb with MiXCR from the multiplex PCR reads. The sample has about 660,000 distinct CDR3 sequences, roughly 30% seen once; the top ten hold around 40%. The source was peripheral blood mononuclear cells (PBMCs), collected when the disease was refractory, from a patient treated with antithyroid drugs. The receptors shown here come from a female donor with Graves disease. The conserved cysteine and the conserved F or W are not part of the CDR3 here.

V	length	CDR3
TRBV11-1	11	ASSLLSGSPLH
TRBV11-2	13	ASSPGIAEQETQY
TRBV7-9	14	ASSPGASGPQETQY
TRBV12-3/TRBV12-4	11	ASRRDRHYGYT
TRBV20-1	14	SARDSVAGSYSPLH
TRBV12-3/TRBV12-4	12	ASSFGQEQQPQH
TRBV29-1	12	SVDIPGRGEKLF
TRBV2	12	ASRAYDRNTEAF
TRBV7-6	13	ASSLGGTGVYEQY
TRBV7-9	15	ASSPKGTEGGETEAF
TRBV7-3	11	ATQRGEKETQH
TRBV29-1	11	SVVRQAKNIQY
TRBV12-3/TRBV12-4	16	ASSLGQGALANTGELF
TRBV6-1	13	ASFPLYRGAGGYT
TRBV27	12	ASSPGTGATEAF
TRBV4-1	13	ASSHGTSGGYEQY
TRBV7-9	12	ASSHPLNTGELF
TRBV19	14	ASSILAGGICNEQF
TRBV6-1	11	ASSLGAGLEAF
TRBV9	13	ASSVASDTSYEQY
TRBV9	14	ASSVGEREGAGELF
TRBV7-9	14	ASSLGTGASNQPQH
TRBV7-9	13	ASSNTGGGNQPQH
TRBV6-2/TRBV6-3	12	ASSYSFGDQPQH
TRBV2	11	ASARDSNQPQH
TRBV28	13	ASGKQGAEDQPQH
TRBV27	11	ASSLWWGETQY
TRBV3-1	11	ASRDHGRDEQY
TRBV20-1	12	SAGRTSGTDTQY
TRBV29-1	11	SVSLGSNTEAF
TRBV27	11	ASSNRHLYGYT
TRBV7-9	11	ASSPGGGNEQF
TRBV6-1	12	ASRTISGGYEQY
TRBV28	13	ASSNSGARTRGYT
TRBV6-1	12	ASTAAPRDEKLF
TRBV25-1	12	ASSEGAGANVLT
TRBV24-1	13	ATSDLRGPGQPQH
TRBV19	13	ASTNDRVPPGELF
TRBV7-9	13	ASSPNGNGNQPQH
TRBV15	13	ATSRERVTNTEAF